Below are 17 T cell receptor beta chains sequenced from a single sample in a study of graft-versus-host responses after intestinal transplantation. The assay was immunoSEQ multiplex PCR, and TCRdb's table has in-frame clones only and misses some. This sample has 90,000 to 130,000 clones; approximately 92% occur once, and the top ten carry around 0.55%. Their recognized antigens are unknown. Material: unstimulated CD8+ T cells sorted from spleen or lymph node cells, obtained before intestinal transplant. The receptors shown here come from a human donor who received an intestinal transplant.

The rearrangement joins TRBV6-1 to TRBJ2-1, with TRBD2 matching over 7 bases. The CDR3 has 16 amino acids. Per the germline V gene, CDR1 is MNHNS and CDR2 is SASEGT. V was pared by 2 bases and J by 5 bases, with 9 bases of the junction left unmatched. In DNA, the CDR3 is TGTGCCAGCAGTGAATGGGGGGAGGGCCCGGACAATGAGCAGTTCTTC. Residues: CASSEWGEGPDNEQFF.

This clone is a singleton in its sample. This chain connects TRBV11-2 to TRBJ2-7; a possible D gene is TRBD1 (5 bases). Trimming left V 3 bases short and J 5 bases short, with 17 bases between. The germline gives CDR1 SGHAT, CDR2 FQNNGV. The CDR3 contains 15 residues. The CDR3 DNA reads as TGTGCCAGCAGCTTCCCCAGGGCCCTCCAGGACGAGCAGTACTTC. Translating gives CASSFPRALQDEQYF. Using reference TRBV11-2 and TRBJ2-7 for the parts outside the CDR3, the full variable domain is EAGVAQSPRYKIIEKRQSVAFWCNPISGHATLYWYQQILGQGPKLLIQFQNNGVVDDSQLPKDRFSAERLKGVDSTLKIQPAKLEDSAVYLCASSFPRALQDEQYFGPGTRLTVT.

The genes are TRBV28 and TRBJ2-7, with 9 bases matching TRBD1. The V gene end was trimmed by 6 bases and the J gene end by 6 bases; junction bases not matched to a gene: 18. From germline, CDR1 is MDHEN and CDR2 SYDVKM. The length of the CDR3 is 17 residues. The DNA of the CDR3 is TGTGCCAGCAGCCCCATCCCCTCTAGGACAGGGGTTTCCGAGCAGTACTTC. Protein sequence: CASSPIPSRTGVSEQYF.

This sequence joins TRBV13 and TRBJ2-2; D ambiguous. The CDR3 consists of 13 residues. Trimming removed 2 bases at V and 3 bases at J, with 4 bases between. Germline V lookup: CDR1 PRHDT, CDR2 FYEKMQ (reference sequence). As DNA, the CDR3 is TGTGCCAGCAGCTTAAGCCACACCGGGGAGCTGTTTTTT. This translates into CASSLSHTGELFF.

J is TRBJ2-7 and V is TRBV28; D not resolved. Germline V gene sequence: CDR1 MDHEN, CDR2 SYDVKM. V was cut by 4 bases and J by 0 bases, with 13 bases left in between. The CDR3 covers 15 residues. CDR3 nucleotide sequence: TGTGCCAGCAGTTCGCGAGGCCTCACCTCCTACGAGCAGTACTTC. Its translation is CASSSRGLTSYEQYF.

J is TRBJ1-5 and V is TRBV19; D possibly corresponds to TRBD1 (5 bases). Trimming stripped 2 bases from V and 0 bases from J, with 11 bases between. Per the germline V gene, CDR1 is LNHDA and CDR2 is SQIVND (reference sequence). The CDR3 consists of 16 residues. The CDR3 spells CASSIMGDYSNQPQHF. Here the CDR3 DNA reads TGTGCCAGTAGTATAATGGGGGATTATAGCAATCAGCCCCAGCATTTT.

This clone was detected only once. The genes are TRBV9 and TRBJ2-7, with TRBD2 matching over 7 bases. CDR3 length: 14 residues. Germline trimming cut 5 bases from V and 2 bases from J; bases unmatched to any gene: 7. CDR1 is SGDLS, CDR2 YYNGEE, per germline. CDR3 nucleotides: TGTGCCAGCAGTCGTAAGCGGGAACCCTACGAGCAGTACTTC. As protein: CASSRKREPYEQYF.

The rearrangement uses TRBV19 and TRBJ2-1; tentative D call: TRBD1 (6 bases). V lost 4 bases, J lost 9 bases, and 13 bases lay in between. Germline CDR1 reads LNHDA; CDR2 reads SQIVND (reference sequence). There are 13 residues in the CDR3. Here the CDR3 reads CASSKTGWTEQFF. The CDR3 bases are TGTGCCAGTAGTAAAACAGGGTGGACTGAGCAGTTCTTC.

This clone was picked up a small number of times. V and J are TRBV27 and TRBJ1-1; D gene ambiguous. The CDR3 has 13 amino acids. Germline CDR1 MNHEY, CDR2 SMNVEV (reference sequence). The V end lost 0 bases, the J end lost 0 bases, and 2 bases lay between the germline ends. CDR3 DNA: TGTGCCAGCAGTTTATCGATGAACACTGAAGCTTTCTTT. Amino acids: CASSLSMNTEAFF.

The chain recombines TRBV9 with TRBJ2-1; D gene unclear. This CDR3 has 12 residues. V was clipped by 1 base and J by 7 bases, with 6 bases between them. Germline-derived CDR1 and CDR2 are SGDLS and YYNGEE. The CDR3 DNA sequence: TGTGCCAGCAGCGTAAGGTCGAATGAGCAGTTCTTC. Its translation is CASSVRSNEQFF.

This clone was seen once. The chain joins TRBV7-2 to TRBJ2-1, with 14 bases lining up with TRBD2. The CDR3 totals 17 residues. The ends lost 5 bases at V and 7 bases at J; junction bases unmatched: 10. Germline-derived CDR1 and CDR2 are SGHTA and FQGNSA. The CDR3 sequence is CASSPRTSGRRGNEQFF. CDR3 DNA sequence: TGTGCCAGCAGCCCCCGGACTAGCGGGAGGAGGGGAAATGAGCAGTTCTTC.

V usage is TRBV27 and J usage is TRBJ1-6; a possible D gene is TRBD1 (5 bases). The CDR3 covers 16 residues. Germline CDR1 is MNHEY and CDR2 is SMNVEV (reference sequence). V was clipped by 0 bases and J by 11 bases, with 17 bases between them. The CDR3, as DNA: TGTGCCAGCAGTTTATCGACAGTGGCAGGAACGACACCCCTCCACTTT. It specifies CASSLSTVAGTTPLHF.

The chain joins TRBV12-5 to TRBJ1-1; TRBD1 might be the D (6 bases). Germline lookup yields CDR1 LGHNT and CDR2 FRNRAP. V was cut by 1 base and J by 10 bases, with 7 bases left in between. The CDR3 totals 11 residues. CDR3 DNA: TGTGCTAGTGGTTTGGACAGGGTAGCTTTCTTT. This encodes CASGLDRVAFF.

The chain is built from TRBV6-1 and TRBJ2-1; 9 bases are a match to TRBD2. The CDR3 runs 13 residues. After removal of 10 bases from V and 8 bases from J, the junction contained 9 bases not matched to a gene. Germline CDR1 reads MNHNS; CDR2 reads SASEGT. In nucleotides, the CDR3 is TGTGCCACCCCGGGACTAGCTGGCTATGAGCAGTTCTTC. It specifies CATPGLAGYEQFF.

This chain uses TRBV4-1 with TRBJ2-7, with D unclear. The V end was cut by 1 base, the J end by 3 bases, with 7 bases between. This CDR3 spans 13 amino acids. The germline gives CDR1 MGHRA, CDR2 YSYEKL. As DNA, the CDR3 is TGCGCCAGCAGCCAAGCGAGGAACTACGAGCAGTACTTC. Translating it yields CASSQARNYEQYF.

This chain connects TRBV11-2 to TRBJ1-5; D gene uncertain. The V gene lost 5 bases and the J gene lost 6 bases, with 14 bases spanning the gap. Germline V gene lookup returns CDR1 SGHAT and CDR2 FQNNGV. This CDR3 has 14 residues. The CDR3 bases are TGTGCCAGCAGCAGCCGGAAGCAGGCTCAGCCCCAGCATTTT. Translating gives CASSSRKQAQPQHF.

This clone came up a few times. The chain employs TRBV7-9 and TRBJ2-7, with 8 bases aligning to TRBD2. Germline assignment: CDR1 SEHNR and CDR2 FQNEAQ (reference sequence). The CDR3 length is 15 residues. With 1 base clipped from V and 5 bases from J, the junction kept 7 bases outside the gene matches. The CDR3 is CASSLVTGGPHEQYF. The DNA for the CDR3 is TGTGCCAGCAGCTTAGTAACGGGAGGGCCCCACGAGCAGTACTTC.